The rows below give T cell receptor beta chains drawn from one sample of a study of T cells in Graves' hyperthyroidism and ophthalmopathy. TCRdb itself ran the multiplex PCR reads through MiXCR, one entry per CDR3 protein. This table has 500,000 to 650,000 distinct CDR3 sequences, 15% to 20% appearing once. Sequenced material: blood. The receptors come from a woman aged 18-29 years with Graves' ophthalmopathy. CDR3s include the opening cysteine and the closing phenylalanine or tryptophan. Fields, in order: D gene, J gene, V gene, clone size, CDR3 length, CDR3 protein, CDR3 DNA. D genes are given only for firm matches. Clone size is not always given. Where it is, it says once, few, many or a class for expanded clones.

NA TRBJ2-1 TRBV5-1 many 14 CASFQFPGYNEQFF TGCGCCAGCTTTCAATTCCCGGGTTACAATGAGCAGTTCTTC
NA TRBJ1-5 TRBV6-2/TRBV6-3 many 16 CASSYGPRYSNQPQHF TGTGCCAGCAGTTACGGTCCGCGGTATAGCAATCAGCCCCAGCATTTT
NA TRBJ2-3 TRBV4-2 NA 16 CASSQDWAKGTDTQYF TGTGCCAGCAGCCAAGATTGGGCTAAGGGGACAGATACGCAGTATTTT
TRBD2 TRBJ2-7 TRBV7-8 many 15 CASSPGTSSAEEQYF TGTGCCAGCAGCCCTGGGACTAGCTCCGCCGAGGAGCAGTACTTC
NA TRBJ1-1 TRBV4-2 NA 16 CASSQGNREFGTEAFF TGTGCCAGCAGCCAAGGCAACAGGGAGTTTGGCACTGAAGCTTTCTTT
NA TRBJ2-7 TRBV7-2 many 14 CASSLSISNYEQYF TGTGCCAGCAGCTTATCGATCTCGAACTACGAGCAGTACTTC
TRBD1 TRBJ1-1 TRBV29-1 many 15 CSARQGGGMNTEAFF TGCAGCGCTAGACAGGGGGGGGGGATGAACACTGAAGCTTTCTTT
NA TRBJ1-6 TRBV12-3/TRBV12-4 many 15 CASSLGQRGNSPLHF TGTGCCAGCAGTTTAGGACAGCGGGGGAATTCACCCCTCCACTTT
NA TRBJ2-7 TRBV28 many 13 CASSLGSGREQYF TGTGCCAGCAGTTTGGGCAGCGGTCGCGAGCAGTACTTC
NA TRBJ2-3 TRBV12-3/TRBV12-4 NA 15 CASRSAGTDTDTQYF TGTGCCAGCAGGAGCGCGGGGACAGACACAGATACGCAGTATTTT
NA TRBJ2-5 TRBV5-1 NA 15 CASSFRGGQLETQYF TGCGCCAGCAGCTTCCGTGGGGGCCAGTTAGAGACCCAGTACTTC
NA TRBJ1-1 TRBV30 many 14 CAWSVGGDVTEAFF TGTGCCTGGAGTGTCGGGGGCGATGTCACTGAAGCTTTCTTT
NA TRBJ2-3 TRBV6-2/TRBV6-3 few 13 CASGGSSTDTQYF TGTGCCAGCGGGGGATCTAGCACAGATACGCAGTATTTT
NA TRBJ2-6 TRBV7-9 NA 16 CASSLLQRAGANVLTF TGTGCCAGCAGCTTATTGCAACGGGCTGGGGCCAACGTCCTGACTTTC
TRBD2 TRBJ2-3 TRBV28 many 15 CASSLVAGGVDTQYF TGTGCCAGCAGTTTAGTAGCGGGGGGGGTAGATACGCAGTATTTT
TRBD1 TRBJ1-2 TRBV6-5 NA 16 CASSYFSGQGNYGYTF TGTGCCAGCAGTTACTTTTCAGGACAGGGTAACTATGGCTACACCTTC
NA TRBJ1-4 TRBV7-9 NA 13 CASSDAKEEKLFF TGTGCCAGCAGCGACGCTAAGGAAGAAAAACTGTTTTTT
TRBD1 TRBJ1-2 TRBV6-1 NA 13 CARSEGQFYGYTF TGTGCCCGCAGTGAGGGACAGTTCTATGGCTACACCTTC
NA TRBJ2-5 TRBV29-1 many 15 CSVEWSGDSTETQYF TGCAGCGTTGAGTGGTCAGGGGATTCTACGGAGACCCAGTACTTC
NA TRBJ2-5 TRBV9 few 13 CASSVGEAETQYF TGTGCCAGCAGCGTAGGGGAGGCAGAGACCCAGTACTTC
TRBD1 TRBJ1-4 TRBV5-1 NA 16 CASSLGQGTTNEKLFF TGCGCCAGCAGCTTGGGACAGGGGACAACTAATGAAAAACTGTTTTTT
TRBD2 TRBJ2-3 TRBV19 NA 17 CASSRGHRLAVPDTQYF TGTGCCAGTAGCCGCGGACACCGACTAGCTGTCCCAGATACGCAGTATTTT
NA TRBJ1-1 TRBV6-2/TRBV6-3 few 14 CASSYTPFGSEAFF TGTGCCAGCAGTTACACCCCGTTTGGTTCCGAAGCTTTCTTT
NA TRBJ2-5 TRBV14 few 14 CASSHPEDQETQYF TGTGCCAGCAGCCATCCGGAAGACCAAGAGACCCAGTACTTC
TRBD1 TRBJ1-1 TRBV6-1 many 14 CATQRDRGDTEAFF TGTGCCACCCAAAGGGACAGGGGCGACACTGAAGCTTTCTTT
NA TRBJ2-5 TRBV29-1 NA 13 CSVELGNQETQYF TGCAGCGTTGAACTAGGGAACCAAGAGACCCAGTACTTC
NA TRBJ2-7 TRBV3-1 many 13 CASSQEAGLEQYF TGTGCCAGCAGCCAAGAGGCCGGGCTAGAGCAGTACTTC
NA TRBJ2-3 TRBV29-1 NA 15 CSVDAGDVRTDTQYF TGCAGCGTTGATGCTGGAGACGTTCGCACAGATACGCAGTATTTT
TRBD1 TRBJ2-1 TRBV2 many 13 CASRGQGNNEQFF TGTGCCAGCAGGGGACAGGGGAACAATGAGCAGTTCTTC
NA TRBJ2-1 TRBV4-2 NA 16 CASSQDLREPNNEQFF TGTGCCAGCAGCCAAGATCTTCGGGAACCCAACAATGAGCAGTTCTTC
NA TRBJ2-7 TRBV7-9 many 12 CASGSRDYEQYF TGTGCCAGCGGGAGTCGGGACTACGAGCAGTACTTC